Below are 7 T cell receptor beta chains sequenced from a single sample in a study of CD8+ T cells in alopecia areata. Reverse transcribed after extraction, RNA yielded cDNA as the sequencing template. Sequencing was performed with immunoSEQ multiplex PCR; in TCRdb, only in-frame clones are kept and a portion is missing. The sample includes about 160,000 clones, about three fifths seen only once; the top ten take approximately 0.91%. This sample's treatment: oral pan-JAK inhibitor, 5-10 mg twice daily. The material was CD4+ T cells sorted from blood, obtained at week 4, from a patient treated with tofacitinib. These receptors all come from a human donor with alopecia areata.

This chain links TRBV5-1 with TRBJ1-1, with D perhaps matching TRBD1 (6 bases). Germline V CDR1 and CDR2: SGHRS, YFSETQ. This CDR3 has 14 residues. V was shortened by 0 bases and J by 1 base, with 7 bases between the two germline ends. This chain's CDR3 is CASSLAGANTEAFF. CDR3 coding DNA: TGCGCCAGCAGCTTGGCAGGGGCGAACACTGAAGCTTTCTTT.

This chain joins TRBV7-3 and TRBJ2-1; TRBD1 matches at 7 bases. V trimming: 4 bases; J trimming: 6 bases; junction bases outside the gene matches: 0. This CDR3 contains 12 residues. CDR1 is SGHTA and CDR2 is FQGTGA in the germline V gene. The CDR3 spells CASSYRGNEQFF. In nucleotides, the CDR3 is TGTGCCAGCAGCTACAGGGGCAATGAGCAGTTCTTC.

This clone was seen a few times. This chain joins TRBV23-1 and TRBJ2-2; TRBD1 matches 10 bases. TRBV23-1 is flagged as an ORF with uncertain function. J gave up 7 bases and V 6 bases, and 11 bases lay outside the gene matches. CDR3 size: 16 residues. The CDR3 bases are TGCGCCAGCAGCCCGGACAGGGGGATTGTGGACGGGGAGCTGTTTTTT. Its protein is CASSPDRGIVDGELFF.

The gene calls are TRBV14 and TRBJ1-6, with D unclear. Germline CDR1 SGHDN, CDR2 FVKESK. The CDR3 sequence is 13 residues long. V lost 0 bases, J lost 9 bases, and 6 bases lay in between. CDR3 DNA: TGTGCCAGCAGCCAAGATCGGAGTTCACCCCTCCACTTT. Amino acids: CASSQDRSSPLHF.

Of note for this clone: Mismatch with germline at one junction end may stem from a read error. This chain connects TRBV6-5 to TRBJ1-5; D is possibly TRBD1 (6 bases). There are 14 residues in the CDR3. Germline V lookup: CDR1 MNHEY, CDR2 SVGAGI. CDR3 coding DNA: TGTGCCAGCAGTCCCGACAGGTTGAATCGGCCCCAGCATTTT. Translated, it gives CASSPDRLNRPQHF.

CDR3 protein: CAWSDGTEYQETQYF. CDR3 bases: TGTGCCTGGAGCGACGGGACAGAGTACCAAGAGACCCAGTACTTC. The chain couples TRBV30 to TRBJ2-5; 7 bases line up with TRBD1. V lost 3 bases to trimming and J lost 0 bases; unmatched junction nucleotides: 7. CDR1 and CDR2 from the germline V gene are GTSNPN and SVGIG (reference sequence). The CDR3 totals 15 residues.

The genes are TRBV4-3 and TRBJ1-1; D may be TRBD1 (6 bases). V lost 1 base and J 0 bases, leaving 9 bases between the germline ends. The CDR3 extends over 15 amino acids. Germline-derived CDR1 and CDR2 are LGHNA and YSLEER. CDR3 nucleotide sequence: TGCGCCAGCAGCCAAGCGGGGACAATGAACACTGAAGCTTTCTTT. Amino acids: CASSQAGTMNTEAFF.